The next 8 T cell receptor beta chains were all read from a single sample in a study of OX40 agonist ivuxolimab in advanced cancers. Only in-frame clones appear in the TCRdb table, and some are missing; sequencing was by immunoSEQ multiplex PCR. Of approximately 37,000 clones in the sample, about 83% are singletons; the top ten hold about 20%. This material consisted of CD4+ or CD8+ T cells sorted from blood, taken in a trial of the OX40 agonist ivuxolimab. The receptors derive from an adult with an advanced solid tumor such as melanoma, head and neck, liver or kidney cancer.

CDR3: CASSSPRGGNTIYF. The CDR3 region has the DNA TGTGCCAGCAGCTCCCCGAGGGGAGGAAACACCATATATTTT. V gene TRBV5-6 combines with J gene TRBJ1-3; possibly TRBD1 for D (5 bases). The CDR3 covers 14 residues. Germline CDR1 is SGHDT and CDR2 is YYEEEE. Trimming cost V 3 bases and J 4 bases, with 11 bases left between them.

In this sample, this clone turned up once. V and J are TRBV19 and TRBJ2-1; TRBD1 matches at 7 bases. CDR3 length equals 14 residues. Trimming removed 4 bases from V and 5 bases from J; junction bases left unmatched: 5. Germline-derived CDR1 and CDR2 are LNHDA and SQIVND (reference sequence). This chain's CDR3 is CASSTPGQHNEQFF. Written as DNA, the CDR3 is TGTGCCAGTAGTACCCCGGGACAGCACAATGAGCAGTTCTTC.

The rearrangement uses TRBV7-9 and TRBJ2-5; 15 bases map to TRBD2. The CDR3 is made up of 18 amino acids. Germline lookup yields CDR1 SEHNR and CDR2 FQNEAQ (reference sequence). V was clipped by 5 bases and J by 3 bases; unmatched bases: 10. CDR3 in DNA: TGTGCCAGCAGCCCCGATTACGGACTAGCGGGGGGGAAAGAGACCCAGTACTTC. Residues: CASSPDYGLAGGKETQYF.

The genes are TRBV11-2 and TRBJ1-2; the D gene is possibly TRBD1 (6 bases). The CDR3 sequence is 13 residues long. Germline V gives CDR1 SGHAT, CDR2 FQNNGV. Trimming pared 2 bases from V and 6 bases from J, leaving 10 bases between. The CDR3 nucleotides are TGTGCCAGCAGCTTACAGGGGAGGGATGGCTACACCTTC. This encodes CASSLQGRDGYTF. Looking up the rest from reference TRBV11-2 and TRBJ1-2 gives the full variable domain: EAGVAQSPRYKIIEKRQSVAFWCNPISGHATLYWYQQILGQGPKLLIQFQNNGVVDDSQLPKDRFSAERLKGVDSTLKIQPAKLEDSAVYLCASSLQGRDGYTFGSGTRLTVV.

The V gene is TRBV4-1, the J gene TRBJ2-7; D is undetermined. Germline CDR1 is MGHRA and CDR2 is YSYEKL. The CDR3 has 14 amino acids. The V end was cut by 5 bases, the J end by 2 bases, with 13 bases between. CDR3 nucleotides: TGCGCCAGCAGCTCTCAGACATGGCCCTACGAGCAGTACTTC. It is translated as CASSSQTWPYEQYF.

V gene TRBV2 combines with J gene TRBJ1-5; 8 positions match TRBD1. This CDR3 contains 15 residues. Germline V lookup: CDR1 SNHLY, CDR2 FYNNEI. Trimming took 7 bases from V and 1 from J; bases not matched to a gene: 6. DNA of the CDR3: TGTGCCAGCAACGACAGGGGCGAGAGCAATCAGCCCCAGCATTTT. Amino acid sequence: CASNDRGESNQPQHF.

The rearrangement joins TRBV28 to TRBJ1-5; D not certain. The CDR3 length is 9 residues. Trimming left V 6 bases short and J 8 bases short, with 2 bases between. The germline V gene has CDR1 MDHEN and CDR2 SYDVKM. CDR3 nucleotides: TGTGCCAGCAGCGAGCCCCAGCATTTT. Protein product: CASSEPQHF.

The DNA for the CDR3 is TGTGCCAGCAGACCTCCGGGGGCCAACGTCCTGACTTTC. It is translated as CASRPPGANVLTF. The chain has TRBV28 and TRBJ2-6; the D is unclear. CDR1 and CDR2 (germline): MDHEN, SYDVKM. The CDR3 covers 13 residues. The germline V and J ends were trimmed by 6 bases and 4 bases, with 7 bases remaining between them.